These 3 T cell receptor beta chains were sequenced from one sample in a study of T-cell reconstitution after alpha-beta-depleted transplantation in children. Unique molecular identifiers were used to barcode this TCRbeta library. Using its own MiXCR run on the PCR reads, TCRdb lists one record per CDR3 protein. The table records about 610,000 distinct CDR3 sequences, 8% to 11% of them present only once. This sample comprised PBMCs from the stem cell graft donor, obtained from the stem cell graft. The receptors stem from a human donor who donated a stem cell graft to a child with acute myeloid leukemia.

This clonotype has ten or more counts. V is TRBV20-1 and J is TRBJ2-1; D gene uncertain. Germline V gene lookup returns CDR1 DFQATT and CDR2 SNEGSKA (reference sequence). Trimming stripped 6 bases from V and 3 bases from J, with 6 bases between. The CDR3 extends over 11 amino acids. The CDR3 protein is CSAPDYNEQFF. In DNA form, the CDR3 reads TGCAGTGCCCCGGACTACAATGAGCAGTTCTTC.

This clonotype was detected only a few times. The CDR3 reads CASSPSGTDTDTQYF. CDR3 in DNA: TGTGCCAGCAGCCCTAGCGGGACGGACACAGATACGCAGTATTTT. The rearrangement links TRBV7-9 to TRBJ2-3; 9 positions agree with TRBD2. Germline CDR1 reads SEHNR; CDR2 reads FQNEAQ (reference sequence). The CDR3 is 15 amino acids. Trimming at V came to 5 bases and at J to 2 bases, leaving 5 bases not matched to a gene.

In its sample, this clonotype was seen many times. The V gene is TRBV7-8, the J gene TRBJ2-5; no clear D gene. This CDR3 has 12 residues. Germline V gene sequence: CDR1 SGHVS, CDR2 FQNEAQ. Trimming stripped 3 bases from V and 5 bases from J, with 7 bases between. The chain's CDR3 is CASSFLAETQYF. DNA of the CDR3: TGTGCCAGCAGCTTCCTGGCTGAGACCCAGTACTTC.